This T cell receptor beta chain is from a study of blood T cells in healthy people across ages. A second about 6 to 12 cycle PCR used barcoded and J-beta primers. TCRdb used MiXCR to reprocess the 5' RACE reads, holding one entry per CDR3 protein. The sample has about 780,000 distinct CDR3 sequences; around 68% are singletons. Germline assignment: CDR1 SNHLY and CDR2 FYNNEI. The CDR3 extends over 15 amino acids. V lost 6 bases and J lost 1; bases outside the gene matches: 6. This receptor was identified in a man under 40 in good health. V and J are TRBV2 and TRBJ2-3; 8 bases are a match to TRBD2. Sequencing was done on a sample of blood. In DNA, the CDR3 is TGTGCCAGCAGGGCCGGGACTAGACGCACAGATACGCAGTATTTT. It yields the protein CASRAGTRRTDTQYF.